This T cell receptor beta chain emerged from a study of T cells after yellow fever vaccination. The study's findings and limits: The secondary response was weaker but peaked faster, day 5 versus 15. Researchers noted that a small share of clonotypes showed up in both CD4 and CD8 compartments.

The CDR3 loop spans 16 amino acids. A few counts support this clonotype. Antigen unknown. TCRdb reprocessed the 5' RACE reads with MiXCR, giving one entry per CDR3 protein. The table has 450,000 to 550,000 distinct CDR3 sequences, roughly a fifth seen once; the top ten hold more than 13%. The chain is built from TRBV21-1 and TRBJ2-7; the table's D call TRBD2 went unverified against the DNA. TRBV21-1 is assigned pseudogene status. This TCR derives from a man aged 25-40 years who received the YFV17D yellow fever vaccine. Sequences were derived from PBMCs, sampled 15 days after the yellow fever booster vaccination. The CDR3 sequence: CASAGGVQREWYEQYF. The CDR3 bases are TGTGCCAGCGCCGGGGGGGTCCAGCGGGAGTGGTACGAGCAGTACTTC.